Following are 30 T cell receptor beta chains from one sample sequenced in a study of shared clonotypes between healthy human individuals (dated by TCRdb to the early 2020s). Preparation of the library involved the immunoSEQ multiplex PCR assay. Drawn from immuneACCESS, this table holds only the in-frame rearrangements with V and J called that TCRdb kept. Clones are partly lost; checked studies trace under half to an unresolved V gene and leave the rest unexplained. The sample records some 320,000 clones, roughly 84% of which are singletons. 16% of the sample lies in the top ten. The specimen was memory CD8+ T cells sorted from blood. Taken with the paper, the label for cell subset or site translates to: CD45RO+ cells pooled with CCR7-negative TemRA cells. Source of these receptors: a man between 18 and 35 years old in good health.

The V and J genes are TRBV5-1 and TRBJ2-7, with 9 bases identical to TRBD1. Germline V CDR1 and CDR2: SGHRS, YFSETQ. CDR3 size: 14 residues. J was trimmed by 5 bases and V by 1 base; bases with no gene match: 4. Here the CDR3 reads CASSLKDRGHEQYF. The CDR3 DNA sequence: TGCGCCAGCAGCTTGAAGGACAGGGGCCACGAGCAGTACTTC.

The chain carries TRBV19 and TRBJ1-1, with D possibly TRBD1 on 5 matching bases. CDR1 is LNHDA and CDR2 is SQIVND in the germline V gene (reference sequence). CDR3 length equals 12 residues. Trimming removed 8 bases at V and 3 bases at J, with 10 bases between. DNA for the CDR3: TGTGCCAGTCGACCAGGGCACACTGAAGCTTTCTTT. The encoded protein is CASRPGHTEAFF.

CDR3 coding DNA: TGTGCCAGCAGTTTAATTTCCGGGACAGGGGTATATGGCTACACCTTC. This codes for CASSLISGTGVYGYTF. The chain employs TRBV28 and TRBJ1-2; 10 bases match TRBD1. The CDR3 spans 16 residues. Per germline, CDR1 MDHEN and CDR2 SYDVKM. With 2 bases clipped from V and 5 bases from J, the junction kept 8 bases outside the gene matches.

This chain links TRBV7-9 with TRBJ2-1; D call uncertain. Germline lookup yields CDR1 SEHNR and CDR2 FQNEAQ (reference sequence). V shed 2 bases and J shed 9 bases, with 11 bases lying between them. The CDR3 is 13 amino acids. This CDR3 is CASSLTTVGEQFF. DNA of the CDR3: TGTGCCAGCAGCTTAACTACCGTAGGTGAGCAGTTCTTC.

The gene calls are TRBV4-1 and TRBJ2-7, with 9 nucleotides matching TRBD1. V was clipped by 1 base and J by 0 bases; unmatched bases: 7. The CDR3 has 17 residues. Per germline, CDR1 MGHRA and CDR2 YSYEKL. The chain's CDR3 is CASSQAGQGRVSYEQYF. As DNA, the CDR3 is TGCGCCAGCAGCCAAGCAGGACAGGGGAGGGTCTCCTACGAGCAGTACTTC.

The V call is TRBV10-3, the J call TRBJ2-3; D might be TRBD1 or TRBD2, each matching 6 bases. V shed 3 bases and J shed 2 bases, with 18 bases lying between them. CDR1 is ENHRY, CDR2 SYGVKD, per germline. This CDR3 has 17 residues. The CDR3 DNA is TGTGCCATCAGTGAAGAGGGGGGTGACTTTCTCACAGATACGCAGTATTTT. Amino acid sequence: CAISEEGGDFLTDTQYF.

The chain joins TRBV5-6 to TRBJ1-1, with D maybe TRBD1 (6 bases). Trimming left V 3 bases short and J 10 bases short, with 22 bases between. CDR3 length: 15 amino acids. Germline V gives CDR1 SGHDT, CDR2 YYEEEE. The CDR3 reads CASSSQGTGLWGAFF. CDR3 DNA sequence: TGTGCCAGCAGCTCACAGGGTACGGGGCTGTGGGGAGCTTTCTTT. Together with reference TRBV5-6 and TRBJ1-1, the CDR3 gives the full variable domain: DAGVTQSPTHLIKTRGQQVTLRCSPKSGHDTVSWYQQALGQGPQFIFQYYEEEERQRGNFPDRFSGHQFPNYSSELNVNALLLGDSALYLCASSSQGTGLWGAFFGQGTRLTVV.

The genes are TRBV7-9 and TRBJ1-4; TRBD1 might be the D (6 bases). The V and J ends lost 5 bases and 6 bases respectively, with 16 bases between them. This CDR3 has 15 amino acids. Germline V CDR1 and CDR2: SEHNR, FQNEAQ (reference sequence). CDR3 bases: TGTGCCAGCAGCCCCCCGGGGCCAGGGGATGAAAAACTGTTTTTT. Protein sequence: CASSPPGPGDEKLFF.

The CDR3 protein is CASSPPHRARARPDGELFF. In DNA form, the CDR3 reads TGTGCCAGCAGCCCCCCGCACAGAGCACGAGCCCGGCCTGACGGGGAGCTGTTTTTT. The chain employs TRBV28 and TRBJ2-2; D gene ambiguous. The CDR3 length is 19 residues. CDR1 and CDR2 (germline): MDHEN, SYDVKM. The V end was cut by 6 bases, the J end by 7 bases, with 30 bases between.

J is TRBJ2-3 and V is TRBV7-2; 10 nucleotides agree with TRBD2. After removal of 3 bases from V and 0 bases from J, the junction contained 6 bases not matched to a gene. The CDR3 spans 17 residues. Per germline, CDR1 SGHTA and CDR2 FQGNSA. The CDR3 bases are TGTGCCAGCAGCTTTCTCCTAGCGGGGGCTAGCACAGATACGCAGTATTTT. This gives the protein CASSFLLAGASTDTQYF.

The chain's CDR3 is CASNLRAWETQYF. Here the CDR3 DNA reads TGTGCCAGCAACTTGAGGGCCTGGGAGACCCAGTACTTC. The chain couples TRBV28 to TRBJ2-5, with D possibly matching TRBD2 (5 bases). Trimming left V 7 bases short and J 5 bases short, with 14 bases between. Germline V CDR1 and CDR2: MDHEN, SYDVKM. CDR3 length equals 13 residues.

CDR3 sequence reads: CASSWGLAGQRRGELFF. Here the CDR3 DNA reads TGTGCCAGCAGTTGGGGGCTAGCGGGACAAAGGAGGGGGGAGCTGTTTTTT. The rearrangement uses TRBV27 and TRBJ2-2; 9 bases agree with TRBD2. Germline V lookup: CDR1 MNHEY, CDR2 SMNVEV (reference sequence). Germline trimming cut 4 bases from V and 8 bases from J; bases unmatched to any gene: 14. The CDR3 runs to 17 residues.

This clone is a singleton in its sample. The chain uses TRBV9 and TRBJ1-5, with no clear D. V was trimmed by 6 bases and J by 3 bases, leaving 4 bases between them. This CDR3 is 11 amino acids long. From germline, CDR1 is SGDLS and CDR2 YYNGEE. The CDR3 sequence: CASINNQPQHF. CDR3 nucleotide sequence: TGTGCCAGCATCAACAATCAGCCCCAGCATTTT.

This clone has only a few counts. The chain is built from TRBV6-5 and TRBJ2-1, with D possibly being TRBD1 (5 bases). CDR1 MNHEY and CDR2 SVGAGI come from the germline V gene. V gave up 0 bases and J gave up 4 bases, with 13 bases separating them. This CDR3 spans 16 amino acids. The CDR3 sequence is CASSYSGPEYYNEQFF. The CDR3 DNA follows: TGTGCCAGCAGTTACTCGGGGCCAGAGTATTACAATGAGCAGTTCTTC.

This chain links TRBV4-1 with TRBJ2-5; TRBD2 matches at 10 bases. The CDR3 contains 15 residues. V lost 0 bases to trimming and J lost 4 bases; unmatched junction nucleotides: 2. Germline values: CDR1 MGHRA, CDR2 YSYEKL. In nucleotides, the CDR3 is TGCGCCAGCAGCCAAGAACTAGCGGGACCAGAGACCCAGTACTTC. Its translation: CASSQELAGPETQYF.

DNA of the CDR3: TGCGCCAGCAGCTTGGAAGGGGGCCTCCCGGATACGCAGTATTTT. This codes for CASSLEGGLPDTQYF. J is TRBJ2-3 and V is TRBV5-1, with 7 bases lining up with TRBD1. Unmatched junction bases numbered 7, after V lost 0 bases and J lost 6 bases. Germline values: CDR1 SGHRS, CDR2 YFSETQ. The CDR3 contains 15 residues.

The chain is built from TRBV13 and TRBJ2-7, with 9 bases fitting TRBD1. CDR1 PRHDT and CDR2 FYEKMQ come from the germline V gene (reference sequence). Unmatched junction bases numbered 7, after V lost 5 bases and J lost 5 bases. This CDR3 is 14 amino acids long. Written as DNA, the CDR3 is TGTGCCAGCAGCCCGACGGACAGGGGCCACGAGCAGTACTTC. It is translated as CASSPTDRGHEQYF.

As concerns this clone: The junction shows a germline mismatch at one end, possibly a read error. CDR3 protein: CASSLRLAGAEETQYF. The CDR3 DNA reads TGTGCTAGCAGCTTAAGGCTAGCGGGAGCAGAAGAGACCCAGTACTTC. The chain links TRBV7-7 to TRBJ2-5; TRBD2 matches at 10 bases. There are 16 residues in the CDR3. Per germline, CDR1 SSHAT and CDR2 FNYEAQ (reference sequence).

DNA of the CDR3: TGTGCCTGGAGTACAGGGCGAGGAAATCAGCCCCAGCATTTT. Translated, it gives CAWSTGRGNQPQHF. This chain links TRBV30 with TRBJ1-5; perhaps TRBD1 as D (6 bases). V lost 2 bases and J 4 bases, leaving 12 bases between the germline ends. The CDR3 runs to 14 residues. Germline loops: CDR1 GTSNPN, CDR2 SVGIG (reference sequence). The full variable domain, in which reference TRBV30 and TRBJ1-5 provide the parts outside the CDR3, is SQTIHQWPATLVQPVGSPLSLECTVEGTSNPNLYWYRQAAGRGLQLLFYSVGIGQISSEVPQNLSASRPQDRQFILSSKKLLLSDSGFYLCAWSTGRGNQPQHFGDGTRLSIL.

The rearrangement uses TRBV6-1 and TRBJ2-5; TRBD1 matches 9 bases. Germline CDR1 MNHNS, CDR2 SASEGT. V shed 7 bases, J shed 2 bases, and the junction held 8 bases outside the gene matches. CDR3 length equals 15 residues. CDR3 coding DNA: TGTGCCAGCACAAAACGGGACAGGGATCAAGAGACCCAGTACTTC. This encodes CASTKRDRDQETQYF.

The rearrangement uses TRBV2 and TRBJ1-2; D might be TRBD1 (6 bases). CDR1 and CDR2 from the germline V gene are SNHLY and FYNNEI. The CDR3 is 15 residues long. Trimming took off 3 bases at V and 0 bases at J, with 11 bases between the two ends. As DNA, the CDR3 is TGTGCCAGCAGTGATTGGGACACCGCTAACTATGGCTACACCTTC. Its translation: CASSDWDTANYGYTF.

The V call is TRBV2, the J call TRBJ1-2, with D unclear. V was pared by 3 bases and J by 0 bases, with 17 bases between. CDR1 and CDR2 from the germline V gene are SNHLY and FYNNEI. The CDR3 runs to 17 residues. CDR3: CASSDPGTSLANYGYTF. CDR3 nucleotide sequence: TGTGCCAGCAGTGACCCAGGAACGTCCCTTGCTAACTATGGCTACACCTTC.

The chain combines TRBV28 with TRBJ2-7; D possibly corresponds to TRBD1 (5 bases). Trimming took off 7 bases at V and 6 bases at J, with 19 bases between the two ends. CDR1 is MDHEN, CDR2 SYDVKM, per germline. This CDR3 has 14 residues. The CDR3 protein is CASTLSSGTGEQYF. The CDR3 region has the DNA TGTGCCAGCACCCTAAGCTCGGGTACAGGCGAGCAGTACTTC.

This clone came up a few times. V is TRBV7-9 and J is TRBJ2-3; D is undetermined. The germline V gene has CDR1 SEHNR and CDR2 FQNEAQ (reference sequence). The CDR3 is 14 residues long. Deletions cut 1 base from V and 2 bases from J, with 7 bases between. In DNA form, the CDR3 reads TGTGCCAGCAGCTTAGGGCCAAACACAGATACGCAGTATTTT. Amino acid sequence: CASSLGPNTDTQYF. The variable domain in full, completed from reference TRBV7-9 and TRBJ2-3, reads DTGVSQNPRHKITKRGQNVTFRCDPISEHNRLYWYRQTLGQGPEFLTYFQNEAQLEKSRLLSDRFSAERPKGSFSTLEIQRTEQGDSAMYLCASSLGPNTDTQYFGPGTRLTVL.

The rearrangement uses TRBV7-2 and TRBJ2-2; TRBD2 matches 11 bases. Germline loops: CDR1 SGHTA, CDR2 FQGNSA. The CDR3 loop spans 17 amino acids. Trimming took 6 bases from V and 2 from J; bases not matched to a gene: 8. CDR3 protein: CASSYPGLADNTGELFF. CDR3 in DNA: TGTGCCAGCAGTTATCCGGGACTAGCGGACAACACCGGGGAGCTGTTTTTT. Filled out from reference TRBV7-2 and TRBJ2-2, the complete variable domain reads GAGVSQSPSNKVTEKGKDVELRCDPISGHTALYWYRQSLGQGLEFLIYFQGNSAPDKSGLPSDRFSAERTGGSVSTLTIQRTQQEDSAVYLCASSYPGLADNTGELFFGEGSRLTVL.

This clone was found a few times. CDR3 nucleotide sequence: TGTGCCAGCAGCTCAGCCTTGGAGGGCTTTTCCTACGAGCAGTACTTC. It codes for CASSSALEGFSYEQYF. V is TRBV5-6 and J is TRBJ2-7, with D tentatively TRBD2 (6 bases). V was trimmed by 3 bases and J by 1 base, leaving 17 bases between them. Germline assignment: CDR1 SGHDT and CDR2 YYEEEE. The CDR3 extends over 16 amino acids.

This clone turned up a few times. This chain connects TRBV10-3 to TRBJ2-5; no clear D gene. V was pared by 5 bases and J by 1 base, with 14 bases between. Germline CDR1 and CDR2: ENHRY and SYGVKD. The CDR3 runs 15 residues. The CDR3 protein is CAISPWGRTQETQYF. In DNA, the CDR3 is TGTGCCATCAGTCCCTGGGGAAGAACCCAAGAGACCCAGTACTTC.

The J gene is TRBJ1-1, the V gene TRBV7-2, with 8 positions matching TRBD1. CDR1 and CDR2 (germline): SGHTA, FQGNSA. The CDR3 is 15 amino acids. With 5 bases clipped from V and 4 bases from J, the junction kept 9 bases outside the gene matches. The CDR3 here is CASSHGQGGVTEAFF. The CDR3 DNA reads TGTGCCAGCAGCCACGGACAGGGTGGAGTCACTGAAGCTTTCTTT.

This clone turned up a few times. V usage is TRBV6-6 and J usage is TRBJ1-2, with D unclear. V lost 6 bases, J lost 9 bases, and 11 bases lay in between. Germline loops: CDR1 MNHNY, CDR2 SVGAGI (reference sequence). The CDR3 covers 11 residues. The CDR3 DNA is TGTGCCAGCAGCCCGATGGAGAGCTACACCTTC. It encodes CASSPMESYTF.

The V and J genes are TRBV27 and TRBJ1-6, with D perhaps TRBD1 (5 bases). Trimming pared 1 base from V and 8 bases from J, leaving 12 bases between. Germline assignment: CDR1 MNHEY and CDR2 SMNVEV (reference sequence). The CDR3 loop spans 15 amino acids. The CDR3 DNA reads TGTGCCAGCAGTTTATGGGTACCGGGGGATTCACCCCTCCACTTT. It codes for CASSLWVPGDSPLHF.